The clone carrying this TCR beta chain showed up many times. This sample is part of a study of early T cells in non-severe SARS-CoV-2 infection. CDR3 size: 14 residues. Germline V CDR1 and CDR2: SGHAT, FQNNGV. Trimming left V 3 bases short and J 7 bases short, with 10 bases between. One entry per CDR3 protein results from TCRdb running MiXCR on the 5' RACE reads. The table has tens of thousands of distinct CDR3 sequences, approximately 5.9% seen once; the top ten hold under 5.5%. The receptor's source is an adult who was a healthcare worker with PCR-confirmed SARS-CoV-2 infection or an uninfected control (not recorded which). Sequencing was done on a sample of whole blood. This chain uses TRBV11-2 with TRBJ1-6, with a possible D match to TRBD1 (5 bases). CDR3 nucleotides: TGTGCCAGCAGCTTCTCGCAGGGAAATTCACCCCTCCACTTT. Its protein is CASSFSQGNSPLHF.